A single sample is the source of the 18 T cell receptor beta chains below, sequenced in a study of metastatic and nonmetastatic thyroid tumors. TCRdb redid the clone calls on the PCR reads using MiXCR. Counted here are about 7,100 clones, around 37% occurring once; the ten biggest clones make up roughly a third. Patients were all untreated before their thyroid surgery. Specimen: adjacent normal tissue. The receptor set was obtained from a female donor with papillary thyroid cancer or a benign thyroid nodule (not recorded which). Some clones in this sample may be carry-over from other donors' samples.

Ten or more counts support this clone. The V and J genes are TRBV6-1 and TRBJ1-2; 11 positions agree with TRBD1. The germline gives CDR1 MNHNS, CDR2 SASEGT. The CDR3 runs 15 residues. J lost 8 bases, V lost 3 bases, and 8 bases had no gene match. DNA of the CDR3: TGTGCCAGCAGTGAGGACAGGGGGCGGTTGTGGGGCTACACCTTC. Translating it yields CASSEDRGRLWGYTF.

This clone was picked up a small number of times. CDR3 sequence: CASGSQGRSTEAFF. The CDR3 DNA sequence: TGTGCCAGCGGTTCTCAGGGAAGATCCACTGAAGCTTTCTTT. V usage is TRBV12-3 or TRBV12-4 and J usage is TRBJ1-1, with D perhaps matching TRBD1 (5 bases). This CDR3 is built from 14 residues. The V and J ends lost 8 bases and 4 bases respectively, with 17 bases between them.

The chain employs TRBV12-3 or TRBV12-4 and TRBJ2-5, with D possibly matching TRBD2 (6 bases). The CDR3 extends over 14 amino acids. Trimming stripped 7 bases from V and 5 bases from J, with 17 bases between. This CDR3 is CASNRIGRGETQYF. The CDR3 region has the DNA TGTGCCAGCAATCGAATCGGGAGAGGGGAGACCCAGTACTTC.

This clone turned up a few times. The chain links TRBV5-1 to TRBJ1-6; D remains unclear. The CDR3 extends over 16 amino acids. Trimming removed 0 bases from V and 7 bases from J, with 14 bases in between. Germline-derived CDR1 and CDR2 are SGHRS and YFSETQ. DNA for the CDR3: TGCGCCAGCAGCTTGGAGTCCGGGTCGGGGAATTCACCCCTCCACTTT. Translation: CASSLESGSGNSPLHF.

V usage is TRBV6-1 and J usage is TRBJ2-7; no definite D call. This CDR3 is 14 amino acids long. The germline V and J ends were trimmed by 6 bases and 3 bases, with 15 bases remaining between them. The germline CDR1 and CDR2 sequences are MNHNS and SASEGT. Here the CDR3 DNA reads TGTGCCAGCAGCAGCTACAAAGAACGCTACGAGCAGTACTTC. It translates to CASSSYKERYEQYF.

V usage is TRBV7-2 and J usage is TRBJ2-1; 7 bases align to TRBD1. The length of the CDR3 is 11 residues. Germline CDR1 and CDR2: SGHTA and FQGNSA. Trimming removed 7 bases from V and 10 bases from J; junction bases left unmatched: 4. CDR3 coding DNA: TGTGCCAGCACCCAGGACAGGGAGCAGTTCTTC. Its protein is CASTQDREQFF.

This clone was seen a few times. Its ends do not fully match the called genes, so a read error is possible. J is TRBJ2-6 and V is TRBV6-1; weak D call: TRBD1 (5 bases). CDR1 and CDR2 from the germline V gene are MNHNS and SASEGT. This CDR3 is 18 amino acids long. The CDR3 DNA reads as TGTGCCAGCAGTGAACTCCTGACAGTTTTATCCGGTTCCAACGTCCTGGCTTTC. Its translation is CASSELLTVLSGSNVLAF.

This rearrangement joins TRBV7-2 to TRBJ2-2; D possibly corresponds to TRBD2 (5 bases). Germline values: CDR1 SGHTA, CDR2 FQGNSA. CDR3 length: 16 amino acids. The ends were cut back, 0 bases at V and 2 bases at J, with 10 bases in the middle. CDR3 DNA sequence: TGTGCCAGCAGCTTAGCGGTGAGGGTTAACACCGGGGAGCTGTTTTTT. Its translation is CASSLAVRVNTGELFF.

In its sample, this clone is medium-sized (0.01 to 0.1%). The chain is built from TRBV19 and TRBJ1-2; D is perhaps TRBD1 (6 bases). In germline, CDR1 is LNHDA, CDR2 SQIVND (reference sequence). Trimming cost V 6 bases and J 0 bases, with 14 bases left between them. The CDR3 is made up of 15 amino acids. The CDR3, as DNA: TGTGCCAGTAGGAAATCGACAGGTTCTAACTATGGCTACACCTTC. Its translation: CASRKSTGSNYGYTF.

This clone was seen only once. The genes are TRBV20-1 and TRBJ1-6; maybe TRBD1 (6 bases). This CDR3 has 13 amino acids. Trimming cost V 7 bases and J 14 bases, with 21 bases left between them. The germline V gene has CDR1 DFQATT and CDR2 SNEGSKA (reference sequence). CDR3 bases: TGCAGTGTACCAGGGAGGGGGATTGGGGCCCTCCACTTT. It translates to CSVPGRGIGALHF.

The rearrangement uses TRBV2 and TRBJ2-7; 9 nucleotides align to TRBD2. The CDR3 length is 16 residues. Germline values: CDR1 SNHLY, CDR2 FYNNEI. J was trimmed by 13 bases and V by 1 base; bases with no gene match: 17. CDR3 protein: CASSEGASGAPYDHYF. CDR3 DNA sequence: TGTGCCAGCAGTGAAGGGGCTAGCGGGGCGCCCTACGATCATTACTTC.

V is TRBV5-6 and J is TRBJ1-6; D unclear. CDR1 is SGHDT, CDR2 YYEEEE, per germline. V lost 3 bases, J lost 6 bases, and 1 base lay in between. The CDR3 runs to 11 residues. The CDR3 DNA reads as TGTGCCAGCAGCTCTAATTCACCCCTCCACTTT. The encoded protein is CASSSNSPLHF.

This chain links TRBV3-1 with TRBJ1-1; the D is unclear. The germline gives CDR1 LGHDT, CDR2 YNNKEL (reference sequence). The CDR3 runs 13 residues. Deletions cut 2 bases from V and 1 base from J, with 5 bases between. The CDR3 DNA reads TGTGCCAGCAGCCAAACAGAGAACACTGAAGCTTTCTTT. Translated: CASSQTENTEAFF.

This chain connects TRBV7-2 to TRBJ2-3; D not resolved. This CDR3 contains 12 residues. The germline gives CDR1 SGHTA, CDR2 FQGNSA. Written as DNA, the CDR3 is TGTGCAAGCGCAGAAAACACCGATACGCAGTATTTT. It codes for CASAENTDTQYF.

Many counts were recorded for this clone. The genes are TRBV7-6 and TRBJ1-4; D is ambiguous. Germline CDR1 SGHVS, CDR2 FNYEAQ. V was pared by 0 bases and J by 0 bases, with 8 bases between. This CDR3 has 16 amino acids. Here the CDR3 DNA reads TGTGCCAGCAGCTTAGCTTCATGGGCAACTAATGAAAAACTGTTTTTT. Translated: CASSLASWATNEKLFF.

The chain couples TRBV28 to TRBJ1-6; no firm D call. Germline CDR1 MDHEN, CDR2 SYDVKM. With 6 bases removed from V and 9 bases from J, the gap between germline ends came to 12 bases. CDR3 length: 13 amino acids. CDR3 sequence: CASSLSGGSPLHF. CDR3 nucleotides: TGTGCCAGCAGCCTTTCTGGAGGTTCACCCCTCCACTTT.

This clone is deemed medium-sized. This chain links TRBV2 with TRBJ1-1, with D possibly being TRBD1 (5 bases). V was trimmed by 3 bases and J by 4 bases, leaving 9 bases between them. This CDR3 has 13 residues. The germline V gene has CDR1 SNHLY and CDR2 FYNNEI. This CDR3 is CASSDRGVTEAFF. The DNA for the CDR3 is TGTGCCAGCAGTGATCGGGGCGTCACTGAAGCTTTCTTT.

The chain recombines TRBV7-2 with TRBJ1-1; the D gene is possibly TRBD1 (5 bases). Germline CDR1 SGHTA, CDR2 FQGNSA. The V end lost 5 bases, the J end lost 8 bases, and 15 bases lay between the germline ends. The CDR3 extends over 13 amino acids. The chain's CDR3 is CASSRDSAREAFF. The CDR3 DNA sequence: TGTGCCAGCAGCCGAGACAGTGCCCGAGAAGCTTTCTTT.